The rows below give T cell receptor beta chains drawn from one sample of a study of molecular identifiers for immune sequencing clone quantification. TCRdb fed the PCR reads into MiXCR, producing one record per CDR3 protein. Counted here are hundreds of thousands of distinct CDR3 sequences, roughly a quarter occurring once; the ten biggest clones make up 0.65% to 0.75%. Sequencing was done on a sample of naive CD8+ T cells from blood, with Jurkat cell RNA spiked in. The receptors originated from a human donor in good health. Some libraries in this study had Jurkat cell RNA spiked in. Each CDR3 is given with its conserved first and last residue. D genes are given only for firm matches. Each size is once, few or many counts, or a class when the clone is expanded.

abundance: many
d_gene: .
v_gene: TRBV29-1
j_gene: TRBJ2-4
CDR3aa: CSVDSPLAKNIQYF
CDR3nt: TGCAGCGTTGATAGCCCACTAGCCAAAAACATTCAGTACTTC

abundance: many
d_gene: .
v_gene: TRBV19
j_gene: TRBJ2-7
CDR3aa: CASSMMTGGEQYF
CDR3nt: TGTGCCAGTAGTATGATGACTGGGGGCGAGCAGTACTTC

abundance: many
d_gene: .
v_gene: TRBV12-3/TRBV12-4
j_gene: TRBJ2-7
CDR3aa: CASSFATGEQYF
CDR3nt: TGTGCCAGCAGTTTCGCGACAGGAGAGCAGTACTTC

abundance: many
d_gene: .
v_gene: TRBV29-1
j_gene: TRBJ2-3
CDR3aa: CSVSEGAGTVLDTQYF
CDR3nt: TGCAGCGTGTCAGAAGGGGCGGGGACGGTCTTGGATACGCAGTATTTT

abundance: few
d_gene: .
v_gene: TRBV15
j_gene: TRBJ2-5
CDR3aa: CATSRDLTEQETQYF
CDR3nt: TGTGCCACCAGCAGAGATTTGACAGAACAAGAGACCCAGTACTTC

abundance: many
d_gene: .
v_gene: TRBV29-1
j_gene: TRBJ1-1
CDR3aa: CSVVGLKRNTEAFF
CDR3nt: TGCAGCGTTGTGGGACTGAAAAGGAACACTGAAGCTTTCTTT

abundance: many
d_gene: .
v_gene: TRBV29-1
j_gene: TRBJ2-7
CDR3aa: CSVAPGLGEQYF
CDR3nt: TGCAGCGTTGCTCCAGGGTTAGGCGAGCAGTACTTC

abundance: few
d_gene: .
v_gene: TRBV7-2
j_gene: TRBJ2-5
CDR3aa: CASSLEEWEETQYF
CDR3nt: TGTGCCAGCAGCTTAGAAGAGTGGGAAGAGACCCAGTACTTC

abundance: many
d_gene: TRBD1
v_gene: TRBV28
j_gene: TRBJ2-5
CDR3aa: CASTFGTGLQETQYF
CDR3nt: TGTGCCAGCACTTTTGGGACAGGTCTCCAAGAGACCCAGTACTTC

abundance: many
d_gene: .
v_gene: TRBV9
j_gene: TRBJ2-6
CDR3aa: CASSVSRAGANVLTF
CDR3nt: TGTGCCAGCAGCGTAAGCAGGGCTGGGGCCAACGTCCTGACTTTC